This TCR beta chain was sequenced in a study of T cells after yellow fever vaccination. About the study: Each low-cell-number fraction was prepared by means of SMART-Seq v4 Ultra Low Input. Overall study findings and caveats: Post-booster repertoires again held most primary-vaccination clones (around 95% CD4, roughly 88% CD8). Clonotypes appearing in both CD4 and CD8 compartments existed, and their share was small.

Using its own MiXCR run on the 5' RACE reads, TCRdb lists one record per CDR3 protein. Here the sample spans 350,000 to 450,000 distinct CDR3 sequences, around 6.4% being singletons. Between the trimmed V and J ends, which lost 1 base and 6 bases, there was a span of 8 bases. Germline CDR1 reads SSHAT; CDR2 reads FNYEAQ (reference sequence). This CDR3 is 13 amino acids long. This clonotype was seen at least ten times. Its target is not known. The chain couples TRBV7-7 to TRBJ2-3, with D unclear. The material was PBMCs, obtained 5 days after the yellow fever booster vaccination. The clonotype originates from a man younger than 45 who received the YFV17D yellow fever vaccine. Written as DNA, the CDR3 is TGTGCCAGCAGCTTAGGGCGGTTGGATACGCAGTATTTT. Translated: CASSLGRLDTQYF.